A single sample is the source of the 9 T cell receptor beta chains below, sequenced in a study of shared clonotypes between healthy human individuals (TCRdb year 2020). The library was made by the immunoSEQ multiplex PCR assay. TCRdb's version of the immuneACCESS table is confined to in-frame rearrangements and falls short of the full clone set. An unresolved V gene accounts for under half of the shortfall where checked; the remainder is of unknown origin. This sample lists about 2 million clones; about 95% were detected once. The ten largest clones take up about 1.1% of the sample. CD8 naive samples were obtained by positive selection for CCR7 among CD45RO-negative cells, yielding a CD45RA+CCR7+ population from which TemRA cells were excluded. The sequenced material came from naive CD8+ T cells sorted from blood. This specimen's cell subset or site label, per the study, means: CD45RA+CCR7+. All receptors derive from a man younger than 30 in good health.

The chain links TRBV5-1 to TRBJ2-1, with TRBD2 matching 10 bases. J gave up 9 bases and V 2 bases, and 5 bases lay outside the gene matches. CDR3 length: 14 amino acids. Germline-derived CDR1 and CDR2 are SGHRS and YFSETQ. CDR3 bases: TGCGCCAGCAGCTTTCTAGCGGGAGAGGGTGAGCAGTTCTTC. It is translated as CASSFLAGEGEQFF.

V gene TRBV25-1 combines with J gene TRBJ2-7, with TRBD1 as a possible D gene (6 bases). There are 14 residues in the CDR3. Germline CDR1 reads MGHDK; CDR2 reads SYGVNS. Trimming cost V 3 bases and J 2 bases, with 11 bases left between them. The CDR3 loop is CASSDPDRAYEQYF. In DNA form, the CDR3 reads TGTGCCAGCAGTGATCCGGACAGAGCCTACGAGCAGTACTTC.

The chain joins TRBV7-6 to TRBJ2-1, with D perhaps matching TRBD2 (6 bases). Germline V gene sequence: CDR1 SGHVS, CDR2 FNYEAQ. V was clipped by 5 bases and J by 0 bases, with 17 bases between them. This CDR3 is 17 amino acids long. The CDR3 is CASSQHRGKSSYNEQFF. The CDR3, as DNA: TGTGCCAGCAGCCAACACCGGGGGAAGAGCTCCTACAATGAGCAGTTCTTC.

The CDR3 loop is CASSEQGPYNSPLHF. The CDR3, as DNA: TGTGCCAGCAGTGAACAGGGCCCCTATAATTCACCCCTCCACTTT. The chain links TRBV6-1 to TRBJ1-6; tentative D call: TRBD1 (5 bases). The CDR3 is made up of 15 amino acids. Trimming took 2 bases from V and 2 from J, leaving 7 bases between them. Germline loops: CDR1 MNHNS, CDR2 SASEGT.

The chain carries TRBV6-5 and TRBJ2-3, with D perhaps matching TRBD2 (5 bases). V was shortened by 0 bases and J by 6 bases, with 10 bases between the two germline ends. The germline V gene encodes CDR1 MNHEY and CDR2 SVGAGI. There are 14 residues in the CDR3. The CDR3 spells CASSYSDPGDTQYF. CDR3 nucleotides: TGTGCCAGCAGTTACTCGGATCCGGGGGATACGCAGTATTTT.

The V and J genes are TRBV11-1 and TRBJ2-5, with 7 bases that match TRBD1. Germline V gene lookup returns CDR1 SGHAT and CDR2 FQDESV (reference sequence). The CDR3 contains 14 residues. V gave up 4 bases and J gave up 2 bases; unmatched junction bases: 4. CDR3 amino acids: CASSSTGLQETQYF. The CDR3, as DNA: TGTGCCAGCAGCTCGACAGGGCTTCAAGAGACCCAGTACTTC.

This clone occurred once. This chain connects TRBV5-5 to TRBJ2-7, with TRBD1 matching 7 bases. Germline V gene data show CDR1 as SGHKS and CDR2 as YYEKEE (reference sequence). The junction had 11 bases not matched to a gene; V was cut back by 0 bases and J by 5 bases. The CDR3 is 16 residues long. CDR3 nucleotide sequence: TGTGCCAGCAGCTTGGAGACAGGGAGTGTACAAAACGAGCAGTACTTC. As protein: CASSLETGSVQNEQYF.

The chain recombines TRBV6-1 with TRBJ1-1, with no clear D. This CDR3 contains 12 residues. Per the germline V gene, CDR1 is MNHNS and CDR2 is SASEGT. The V end was cut by 2 bases, the J end by 7 bases, with 8 bases between. The CDR3 reads CASSEITSEAFF. CDR3 nucleotides: TGTGCCAGCAGTGAAATAACAAGTGAAGCTTTCTTT.

On this clone itself: In the same sample, other DNA sequences code for this CDR3. This chain joins TRBV5-1 and TRBJ1-1, with TRBD1 matching over 9 bases. J was trimmed by 2 bases and V by 4 bases; bases with no gene match: 3. The CDR3 sequence is 14 residues long. The germline gives CDR1 SGHRS, CDR2 YFSETQ. In DNA form, the CDR3 reads TGCGCCAGCAGCACGGGACAGGGAAACACTGAAGCTTTCTTT. Its translation is CASSTGQGNTEAFF. The entire variable domain, with the rest obtained from reference TRBV5-1 and TRBJ1-1, is as follows: KAGVTQTPRYLIKTRGQQVTLSCSPISGHRSVSWYQQTPGQGLQFLFEYFSETQRNKGNFPGRFSGRQFSNSRSEMNVSTLELGDSALYLCASSTGQGNTEAFFGQGTRLTVV.